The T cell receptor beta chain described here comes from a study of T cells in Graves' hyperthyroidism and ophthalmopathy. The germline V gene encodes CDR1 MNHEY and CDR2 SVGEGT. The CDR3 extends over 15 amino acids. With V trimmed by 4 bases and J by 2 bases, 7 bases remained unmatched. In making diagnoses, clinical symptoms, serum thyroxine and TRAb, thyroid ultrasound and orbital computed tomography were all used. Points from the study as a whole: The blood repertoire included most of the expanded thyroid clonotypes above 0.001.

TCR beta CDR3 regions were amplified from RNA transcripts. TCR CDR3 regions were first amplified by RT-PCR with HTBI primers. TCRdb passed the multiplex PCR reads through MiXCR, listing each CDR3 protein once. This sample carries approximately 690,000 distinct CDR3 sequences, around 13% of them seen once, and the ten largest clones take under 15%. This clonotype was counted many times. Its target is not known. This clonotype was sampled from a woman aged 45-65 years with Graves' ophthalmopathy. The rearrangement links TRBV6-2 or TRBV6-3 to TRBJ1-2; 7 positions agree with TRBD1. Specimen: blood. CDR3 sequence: CASSSLDRPNYGYTF. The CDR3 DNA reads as TGTGCCAGCAGTTCCCTGGACAGGCCGAACTATGGCTACACCTTC.